This T cell receptor (beta chain) originates from a study of blood T cells in healthy people across ages. The study, taken as a whole, reports: In long-lived donors, naive CD4+ cell counts and diversity exceeded those of aged donors. Naive T cell percentage and TCR beta diversity correlated strongly. Possibly, changes in expanded clonotypes were confounded because donor CMV status was unknown.

Using a J-beta primer mix together with a sample-barcoded 5' primer, a second PCR was run for about 7 to 12 cycles. Every sample gave at least 3 million paired-end reads containing CDR3. From the 5' RACE reads, TCRdb called clonotypes with MiXCR, one entry per CDR3 protein. The data show about 810,000 distinct CDR3 sequences, about 34% seen once. In its sample, this clonotype was seen many times. Its specificity is not known. V was clipped by 2 bases and J by 4 bases, with 10 bases between them. This CDR3 has 14 residues. The germline V gene encodes CDR1 SGHTA and CDR2 FQGTGA. The sequence derives from a man aged 18 to 30 in good health. The specimen sequenced was blood. The chain carries TRBV7-3 and TRBJ2-3; no definite D call. The CDR3 coding sequence is TGTGCCAGCAGCTTAGATGTTGGGGCAGATACGCAGTATTTT. It specifies CASSLDVGADTQYF.